Listed here are 15 T cell receptor beta chains from one sample, sequenced in a study of tumor-infiltrating lymphocytes in primary liver carcinoma. For each extraction, RNA and DNA were obtained together from approximately 20-30 mg of unsorted bulk tissue. Synthesis of TCR beta cDNA was carried out from 500 ng total RNA with a constant-region primer. ARM-PCR, slightly modified, supplied the TCR beta libraries through three nested multiplex PCR rounds. Two initial PCR rounds of 10 to 11 cycles each paired TRBV1-TRBV30 forward primers with a C-beta reverse primer. Each CDR3 protein is one row after TCRdb ran MiXCR on the multiplex PCR reads. The data show 90,000 to 110,000 distinct CDR3 sequences, approximately 82% seen once. Material for sequencing was liver tumor tissue from sampling region 3. Subset defined: tumor region T3, left-lateral pole. The receptors come from a man aged 40-55 years with primary liver carcinoma and hepatitis B virus infection.

As concerns this clonotype: The junction departs from germline at one end; a sequencing error may be responsible. The rearrangement joins TRBV4-3 to TRBJ1-2, with D tentatively TRBD1 (6 bases). The CDR3 is 15 amino acids. Germline CDR1 is LGHNA and CDR2 is YSLEER. The DNA of the CDR3 is TGCGCAAGCAGCCAAGAGGTGAAGGGGGGCTATGACTACACCTTC. The encoded protein is CASSQEVKGGYDYTF.

The V gene is TRBV5-1, the J gene TRBJ1-5, with 9 nucleotides matching TRBD2. The closer fit of TRBJ2-3 to the DNA end suggests the J call may be wrong. This CDR3 comprises 15 residues. The germline V gene has CDR1 SGHRS and CDR2 YFSETQ. The CDR3 coding sequence is TGCGCCAGCAGCTTGGGGGGGACTAGCAGTCAGCCCCAGTATTTT. This codes for CASSLGGTSSQPQYF.

The chain recombines TRBV4-2 with TRBJ2-2; TRBD2 is a possible D gene (6 bases). V was shortened by 0 bases and J by 17 bases, with 19 bases between the two germline ends. The CDR3 length is 14 residues. Germline-derived CDR1 and CDR2 are LGHNA and YNFKEQ. The CDR3 nucleotides read TGTGCCAGCAGCCAAGATCAGGTGGGAGGAGTCCTCTTTTTT. Its translation is CASSQDQVGGVLFF.

A remark on this clonotype: A much bigger clone sits one base away, suggesting this may be a read error. The CDR3 does not close with the conserved phenylalanine or tryptophan, likely indicating a read error. This rearrangement joins TRBV7-3 to TRBJ2-1, with 12 bases that match TRBD2. V dropped 0 bases and J dropped 5; count of bases not matched to a gene: 14. Germline values: CDR1 SGHTA, CDR2 FQGTGA. The CDR3 contains 20 residues. CDR3 protein: CASSLTSGLAGGPGHNEQFL. CDR3 coding DNA: TGTGCCAGCAGCTTAACTAGCGGTCTAGCGGGAGGGCCGGGCCACAATGAGCAGTTCTTA.

There are many counts of this clonotype. The chain employs TRBV6-2 or TRBV6-3 and TRBJ2-1; TRBD2 matches at 7 bases. CDR1 and CDR2 from the germline V gene are MNHEY and SVGEGT. With V trimmed by 2 bases and J by 6 bases, 7 bases remained unmatched. The CDR3 runs 15 residues. CDR3 in amino acids: CASSYTAGDLNEQFF. In DNA form, the CDR3 reads TGTGCCAGCAGTTACACGGCGGGAGACCTCAATGAGCAGTTCTTC.

As for this clonotype: At one of its ends the junction is not consistent with the germline gene, which may arise from a read error. The CDR3 DNA sequence: TGTGTCAGCATTTACCCCCTAGGTGCGGGGGCCTACGAGCAGTACTTC. Translation gives CVSIYPLGAGAYEQYF. This chain joins TRBV6-2 or TRBV6-3 and TRBJ2-7; 7 bases are shared with TRBD2. CDR3 length: 16 residues. In germline, CDR1 is MNHEY, CDR2 SVGEGT.

The chain has TRBV6-2 or TRBV6-3 and TRBJ2-3; the match to TRBD2 covers 7 bases. V shed 6 bases and J 8 bases; nucleotides not matched to a gene: 8. Per germline, CDR1 MNHEY and CDR2 SVGEGT. There are 13 residues in the CDR3. For the CDR3, the DNA is TGTGCCAGCAGATCGACACTAGCGATTACGCAGTATTTT. Translated, it gives CASRSTLAITQYF.

This clonotype was counted a few times. The junction departs from the called germline gene at one end, perhaps through a read error. The V call is TRBV4-2, the J call TRBJ2-1; tentatively, D is TRBD2 (6 bases). CDR1 LGHNA and CDR2 YNFKEQ come from the germline V gene. CDR3 length: 16 amino acids. CDR3 protein: CASSQDGGRTHNEQFF. The CDR3 DNA reads TGTGCCAGTAGCCAAGATGGGGGGAGGACCCACAATGAGCAGTTCTTC.

The DNA of the CDR3 is TGCAGCTTTAGGACTGCATGGCTTCAAGAGACCCAGTACTTC. Translating gives CSFRTAWLQETQYF. The J gene is TRBJ2-5, the V gene TRBV29-1; TRBD2 is a possible D gene (5 bases). This CDR3 has 14 amino acids. The germline CDR1 and CDR2 sequences are SQVTM and ANQGSEA. The V end was cut by 8 bases, the J end by 2 bases, with 18 bases between.

Details on this clonotype: Because the CDR3 is missing its conserved closing phenylalanine or tryptophan, this is likely a read error. The V call is TRBV6-6, the J call TRBJ1-1; 10 bases match TRBD1. The CDR3 consists of 14 residues. Germline-derived CDR1 and CDR2 are MNHNY and SVGAGI (reference sequence). CDR3 sequence (DNA): TGTGTCAGCAGATATGACAGGGGGCTTCCTGAAGCTTTCTAT. Its translation: CVSRYDRGLPEAFY.

The gene calls are TRBV29-1 and TRBJ2-5; 14 positions agree with TRBD2. This CDR3 comprises 16 residues. With V trimmed by 7 bases and J by 8 bases, 15 bases remained unmatched. CDR1 SQVTM and CDR2 ANQGSEA come from the germline V gene. CDR3 nucleotides: TGCAGCGCCTACGCGACTCCGGGACTAGCGGGAGATACCCAGTACTTC. It specifies CSAYATPGLAGDTQYF.

Remarks on this clonotype: The junction and the germline gene differ at one end; a read error may be behind it. The gene calls are TRBV5-8 and TRBJ2-5; 8 bases map to TRBD2. This CDR3 comprises 14 residues. Germline values: CDR1 SGHTS, CDR2 YDEGEE. The CDR3 loop is CASSFGTSGETQHF. CDR3 in DNA: TGTGCCAGCAGCTTCGGGACTAGTGGAGAGACCCAGCACTTC.

As concerns this clonotype: At one boundary the junction diverges from the germline segment, which might be a read error. The rearrangement uses TRBV6-4 and TRBJ2-3, with D possibly TRBD2 on 5 matching bases. Per germline, CDR1 MRHNA and CDR2 SNTAGT. There are 15 residues in the CDR3. The CDR3 loop reads CASSQSGGDTDTHYF. For the CDR3, the DNA is TGTGCCAGCAGTCAATCAGGAGGCGATACAGATACGCACTATTTT.

Of note for this clonotype: A junction boundary mismatches the germline segment, possibly from a read error. J is TRBJ1-2 and V is TRBV5-1, with 7 bases identical to TRBD1. The CDR3 is 15 residues long. CDR1 and CDR2 (germline): SGHRS, YFSETQ. CDR3 loop: CASSLEPGRGAGCTF. The CDR3 DNA follows: TGCGCCAGCAGCTTGGAGCCAGGCAGGGGGGCCGGCTGCACCTTC.

On this clonotype: Its ends do not fully match the called genes, so a read error is possible. The rearrangement joins TRBV12-3 or TRBV12-4 to TRBJ2-1; 8 nucleotides agree with TRBD2. This CDR3 is built from 15 residues. CDR3 nucleotides: TGTGCCAGCGTCCTTAGCGGGGAGGGCTACAATGGGCAGTTCTTC. This sequence encodes CASVLSGEGYNGQFF.